This TCR beta chain came from a study of cytomegalovirus exposure and HLA in healthy donors. The PCR used 60 Vbeta and 13 Jbeta primers. Profiling relied on immunoSEQ multiplex PCR, and the TCRdb table lists in-frame clones only, not all of them. There are about 190,000 clones in the sample; over 70% occur only once, and about 3% lies in the top ten. Study-wide findings and caveats: Among immune exposure information, only CMV serostatus was available. CMV antigen specificity was confirmed in vitro for three CMV-associated chains. Highly shared variants forming one cluster were likely a sequencing artifact. In a later analysis, at a false discovery rate of 0.05, under 20,000 TCR beta sequences matched HLA alleles.

As to this clone: Antigen specificity is unknown.

The sample was PBMCs. The receptor comes from a woman aged 25 to 45 in good health and CMV-seropositive.

CDR3 loop: CASSPGLAGGPPGEQYF. CDR3 coding DNA: TGTGCCAGCAGCCCCGGACTAGCGGGAGGGCCCCCGGGGGAGCAGTACTTC. V and J are TRBV5-4 and TRBJ2-7; 15 nucleotides align to TRBD2. With 4 bases clipped from V and 7 bases from J, the junction kept 12 bases outside the gene matches. The CDR3 loop spans 17 amino acids. Per the germline V gene, CDR1 is SGHNT and CDR2 is YYREEE (reference sequence). Based on the CDR3 plus reference TRBV5-4 and TRBJ2-7, the full variable domain is ETGVTQSPTHLIKTRGQQVTLRCSSQSGHNTVSWYQQALGQGPQFIFQYYREEENGRGNFPPRFSGLQFPNYSSELNVNALELDDSALYLCASSPGLAGGPPGEQYFGPGTRLTVT.